This entry concerns a single TCR beta chain. Germline V lookup: CDR1 SGHRS, CDR2 YFSETQ. The trim removed 6 bases at V and 3 bases at J, leaving 11 bases unmatched. This CDR3 contains 15 residues. This sample is part of a study of blood T cell repertoires in COVID-19. Clones were sequenced by immunoSEQ multiplex PCR, and TCRdb holds only the in-frame ones, with some missing. The data hold roughly 250,000 clones, with about 87% observed a single time. Input material: PBMCs or T cells enriched from blood (not recorded which). The chain links TRBV5-1 to TRBJ2-7, with TRBD1 matching 8 bases. The source is a woman between 25 and 40 years old with acute COVID-19. CDR3 region: CASNYGQGGFYEQYF. DNA for the CDR3: TGCGCCAGCAATTACGGACAGGGAGGTTTCTACGAGCAGTACTTC.